Shown below are 13 T cell receptor beta chains from a single sample sequenced in a study of shared clonotypes between healthy human individuals. Clones were read by immunoSEQ multiplex PCR, and TCRdb kept only the in-frame ones, dropping some. The sample has 1.6 million or so clones, more than 95% seen once. Input material: naive CD4+ T cells sorted from blood. Indicated subset: CD45RA+ positively selected. Receptor source: a man aged 30 to 45 in good health.

The V and J genes are TRBV27 and TRBJ2-5; 8 bases are a match to TRBD1. Germline values: CDR1 MNHEY, CDR2 SMNVEV (reference sequence). The CDR3 consists of 15 residues. Trimming cost V 5 bases and J 4 bases; bases outside gene matches: 9. CDR3 residues: CASSGGQGGVETQYF. CDR3 nucleotide sequence: TGTGCCAGCAGTGGCGGACAGGGCGGGGTAGAGACCCAGTACTTC.

The rearrangement uses TRBV5-4 and TRBJ2-1; 7 nucleotides line up with TRBD2. The germline gives CDR1 SGHNT, CDR2 YYREEE (reference sequence). V was pared by 3 bases and J by 5 bases, with 23 bases of the junction left unmatched. The CDR3 has 20 residues. The CDR3 sequence: CASSSIPGGEARLADNEQFF. DNA of the CDR3: TGTGCCAGCAGCTCAATCCCGGGAGGTGAAGCTCGGCTAGCGGACAATGAGCAGTTCTTC.

The J gene is TRBJ1-1, the V gene TRBV2, with TRBD1 matching over 8 bases. The CDR3 is 15 residues long. With 3 bases clipped from V and 3 bases from J, the junction kept 6 bases outside the gene matches. CDR1 and CDR2 from the germline V gene are SNHLY and FYNNEI. The CDR3 loop reads CASSDETGVYTEAFF. Here the CDR3 DNA reads TGTGCCAGCAGTGACGAGACAGGGGTATACACTGAAGCTTTCTTT. The full variable domain, completed using reference TRBV2 and TRBJ1-1, is EPEVTQTPSHQVTQMGQEVILRCVPISNHLYFYWYRQILGQKVEFLVSFYNNEISEKSEIFDDQFSVERPDGSNFTLKIRSTKLEDSAMYFCASSDETGVYTEAFFGQGTRLTVV.

This sequence joins TRBV28 and TRBJ1-1; tentative D call: TRBD1 (6 bases). The CDR3 has 15 amino acids. Germline-derived CDR1 and CDR2 are MDHEN and SYDVKM. V was pared by 6 bases and J by 0 bases, with 14 bases between. The CDR3 reads CASSAPGQLNTEAFF. CDR3 sequence (DNA): TGTGCCAGCAGCGCTCCCGGACAGCTGAACACTGAAGCTTTCTTT.

The chain couples TRBV6-5 to TRBJ2-7; D is possibly TRBD1 (6 bases). V lost 4 bases, J lost 3 bases, and 16 bases lay in between. CDR1 is MNHEY and CDR2 is SVGAGI in the germline V gene. The CDR3 is 15 amino acids. CDR3 DNA sequence: TGTGCCAGCAGTTTTGTACCGGGACAATACTACGAGCAGTACTTC. Translated: CASSFVPGQYYEQYF.

This chain uses TRBV5-4 with TRBJ2-1; TRBD2 matches 13 bases. There are 16 residues in the CDR3. V was pared by 4 bases and J by 9 bases, with 10 bases of the junction left unmatched. Germline loops: CDR1 SGHNT, CDR2 YYREEE (reference sequence). The CDR3, as DNA: TGTGCCAGCAGCGGGAACGGACTAGCGGGAGTTGTTGAGCAGTTCTTC. Its protein is CASSGNGLAGVVEQFF.

J is TRBJ2-5 and V is TRBV5-1; 7 bases map to TRBD2. V lost 4 bases to trimming and J lost 5 bases; unmatched junction nucleotides: 5. CDR1 is SGHRS and CDR2 is YFSETQ in the germline V gene. This CDR3 is 13 amino acids long. The CDR3: CASSAGGGETQYF. CDR3 bases: TGCGCCAGCAGCGCTGGGGGAGGGGAGACCCAGTACTTC.

The V and J genes are TRBV28 and TRBJ2-1, with D tentatively TRBD2 (6 bases). The CDR3 length is 14 residues. Germline-derived CDR1 and CDR2 are MDHEN and SYDVKM. V lost 5 bases and J 7 bases, leaving 15 bases between the germline ends. The CDR3, as DNA: TGTGCCAGCAGTCGACTAGGGACCCGAAATGAGCAGTTCTTC. Translating it yields CASSRLGTRNEQFF.

V is TRBV5-8 and J is TRBJ1-1; a possible D gene is TRBD1 (6 bases). From germline, CDR1 is SGHTS and CDR2 YDEGEE. The CDR3 covers 15 residues. Trimming cost V 3 bases and J 4 bases, with 16 bases left between them. The CDR3 DNA sequence: TGTGCCAGCAGCTCGTTACAGGGTCGGGGCACTGAAGCTTTCTTT. Translating it yields CASSSLQGRGTEAFF.

The V gene is TRBV28, the J gene TRBJ2-3, with a tentative D call TRBD1 (6 bases). CDR3 length: 13 residues. Germline V gives CDR1 MDHEN, CDR2 SYDVKM. Trimming left V 10 bases short and J 3 bases short, with 14 bases between. The CDR3: CAILRDNTDTQYF. CDR3 bases: TGTGCCATCCTCAGGGACAATACAGATACGCAGTATTTT.

This clone has only one observation. This chain joins TRBV18 and TRBJ2-5; no reliable D call. The V gene's germline CDR1 is KGHSH and CDR2 LQKENI. V lost 1 base to trimming and J lost 1 base, with 10 bases between them. The CDR3 runs 15 residues. The CDR3 here is CASSPQATRQETQYF. The CDR3 DNA is TGTGCCAGCTCACCACAGGCAACTCGCCAAGAGACCCAGTACTTC.

This chain links TRBV9 with TRBJ2-3; D remains unclear. With 0 bases removed from V and 1 base from J, the gap between germline ends came to 9 bases. This CDR3 is built from 15 residues. CDR1 and CDR2 from the germline V gene are SGDLS and YYNGEE. The CDR3 here is CASSVEAARTDTQYF. The CDR3 bases are TGTGCCAGCAGCGTAGAGGCAGCGCGCACAGATACGCAGTATTTT.

The chain combines TRBV7-8 with TRBJ2-1, with 14 bases identical to TRBD2. J was trimmed by 9 bases and V by 5 bases; bases with no gene match: 9. CDR3 length: 16 amino acids. Germline CDR1 is SGHVS and CDR2 is FQNEAQ. CDR3 protein: CASSEGLAGAFGEQFF. The CDR3 region has the DNA TGTGCCAGCAGCGAGGGACTAGCGGGAGCTTTTGGTGAGCAGTTCTTC.